This TCR beta chain was sequenced in a study of regulatory T cells in long-lasting Graves disease. Sequencing libraries for TCR beta were prepared with iRepertoire HTBI primers and Arm-PCR of CDR3 regions. TCRdb processed the multiplex PCR reads anew with MiXCR; each CDR3 protein has one entry. This sample has 450,000 to 700,000 distinct CDR3 sequences, with roughly 12% found just once. Losses at the gene ends were 2 bases for V and 5 bases for J; bases not matched to a gene: 10. The CDR3 is made up of 19 amino acids. CDR1 KGHDR and CDR2 SFDVKD come from the germline V gene. The time point here: newly diagnosed GD, antithyroid drugs for less than 3 months. The TCR library was made from RNA extracted from PBMCs. The sample was also reused in another study, on T cells in Graves' hyperthyroidism and ophthalmopathy.

The genes are TRBV24-1 and TRBJ2-2; 13 nucleotides match TRBD2. This sample comprised peripheral blood mononuclear cells (PBMCs), obtained at new diagnosis, from a patient treated with antithyroid drugs. This clonotype originated in a man aged 25-40 years with Graves disease. CDR3 region: CATSDSPGLAGAGTGELFF. The CDR3 bases are TGTGCCACCAGTGATTCCCCCGGACTAGCGGGAGCAGGAACCGGGGAGCTGTTTTTT.